This TCR beta chain was captured by sequencing in a study of cytomegalovirus exposure and HLA in healthy donors. General observations from the study: Earlier results showed most TCR beta V segments being productive about 87% or about 30% of the time. The study reported that TCR beta sequences accurately predicted HLA-A and HLA-B alleles in most subjects. High specificity and sensitivity for cytomegalovirus status were reported for the classifier.

Germline V CDR1 and CDR2: SGHRS, YFSETQ. The CDR3 loop spans 16 amino acids. A word on this clone: Its matching antigen is unknown.

In the PCR, 60 Vbeta and 13 Jbeta primers were used. Clones were sequenced by immunoSEQ multiplex PCR, and TCRdb holds only the in-frame ones, with some missing. The sample holds 90,000 to 120,000 clones, around 10% seen once. The chain links TRBV5-1 to TRBJ2-5, with 10 positions matching TRBD2. The closer fit of TRBJ2-7 to the DNA end suggests the J call may be wrong. The receptor was isolated from a man aged 40-55 years in good health and CMV-seropositive. What was sequenced was PBMCs. The CDR3 spells CASSPEAGGSSYEQYF. DNA of the CDR3: TGCGCCAGCAGCCCCGAAGCGGGAGGGAGCTCCTACGAGCAGTACTTC.